What follows are 30 T cell receptor beta chains derived from one specimen sequenced in a study of cytomegalovirus exposure and HLA in healthy donors. A multiplex PCR was run with 60 Vbeta primers and 13 Jbeta primers. The assay was immunoSEQ multiplex PCR, and TCRdb's table has in-frame clones only and misses some. This repertoire shows roughly 120,000 clones, approximately 84% found once; its top ten account for over 0.2%. Sequencing was done on a sample of PBMCs. The origin of the receptors is a man in his fifties or sixties in good health and CMV-seronegative.

This sequence joins TRBV6-5 and TRBJ1-1; 7 bases line up with TRBD1. CDR1 MNHEY and CDR2 SVGAGI come from the germline V gene. The ends lost 2 bases at V and 7 bases at J; junction bases unmatched: 4. This CDR3 has 13 residues. The DNA of the CDR3 is TGTGCCAGCAGTTACACGACAGGGAGTGAAGCTTTCTTT. This codes for CASSYTTGSEAFF.

The rearrangement links TRBV7-9 to TRBJ1-5, with TRBD1 as a possible D gene (5 bases). The V gene's germline CDR1 is SEHNR and CDR2 FQNEAQ (reference sequence). The V end lost 4 bases, the J end lost 9 bases, and 13 bases lay between the germline ends. CDR3 length: 13 amino acids. The CDR3 loop reads CASSSDISGPQHF. In nucleotides, the CDR3 is TGTGCCAGCAGCTCGGACATTTCGGGGCCCCAGCATTTT. Complete variable domain (other parts from reference TRBV7-9 and TRBJ1-5): DTGVSQNPRHKITKRGQNVTFRCDPISEHNRLYWYRQTLGQGPEFLTYFQNEAQLEKSRLLSDRFSAERPKGSFSTLEIQRTEQGDSAMYLCASSSDISGPQHFGDGTRLSIL.

This clone was counted between two and nine times. The chain links TRBV7-2 to TRBJ2-3; 8 positions agree with TRBD2. This CDR3 region has 15 residues. V was clipped by 5 bases and J by 2 bases; unmatched bases: 6. Germline loops: CDR1 SGHTA, CDR2 FQGNSA. For the CDR3, the DNA is TGTGCCAGCAGCCGTAGCGGGACGCTCACAGATACGCAGTATTTT. Translating it yields CASSRSGTLTDTQYF.

J is TRBJ2-3 and V is TRBV19, with TRBD2 matching over 11 bases. Per germline, CDR1 LNHDA and CDR2 SQIVND (reference sequence). The V and J ends lost 1 base and 1 base, in that order; junction bases with no gene match: 10. This CDR3 is built from 19 residues. The DNA of the CDR3 is TGTGCCAGTAGTATAGGTTGGTCTTTAGCGGGAGGGGGCACAGATACGCAGTATTTT. Its translation is CASSIGWSLAGGGTDTQYF.

V gene TRBV4-1 combines with J gene TRBJ1-2; D unclear. Trimming stripped 4 bases from V and 4 bases from J, with 16 bases between. This CDR3 region has 15 residues. Germline CDR1 reads MGHRA; CDR2 reads YSYEKL. The CDR3 DNA follows: TGCGCCAGCAGCCCAACCGGCCAGGCCCCCTATGGCTACACCTTC. Translation gives CASSPTGQAPYGYTF.

Only one count was recorded for this clone. This rearrangement joins TRBV18 to TRBJ2-5, with 8 bases that match TRBD1. Unmatched junction bases numbered 11, after V lost 5 bases and J lost 3 bases. Per the germline V gene, CDR1 is KGHSH and CDR2 is LQKENI. The CDR3 is 16 amino acids. The CDR3 loop is CASSNHSGTGKETQYF. The CDR3 DNA is TGTGCCAGCTCAAACCACTCCGGGACAGGTAAAGAGACCCAGTACTTC.

The chain combines TRBV2 with TRBJ2-5; D is unclear. The CDR3 sequence is 13 residues long. Germline values: CDR1 SNHLY, CDR2 FYNNEI. V was shortened by 5 bases and J by 5 bases, with 12 bases between the two germline ends. The CDR3 reads CASSLAELETQYF. CDR3 DNA sequence: TGTGCCAGCAGTCTCGCGGAACTGGAGACCCAGTACTTC.

This rearrangement joins TRBV9 to TRBJ2-3; possible D gene TRBD2, 5 bases. Germline V gene sequence: CDR1 SGDLS, CDR2 YYNGEE. The V gene lost 5 bases and the J gene lost 4 bases, with 17 bases spanning the gap. The CDR3 covers 15 residues. The CDR3 DNA sequence: TGTGCCAGCAGTGGAGGCCTCCTAGATTCAGATACGCAGTATTTT. It is translated as CASSGGLLDSDTQYF.

The rearrangement uses TRBV7-3 and TRBJ2-3, with 8 bases matching TRBD2. From germline, CDR1 is SGHTA and CDR2 FQGTGA. Trimming cost V 4 bases and J 4 bases; bases outside gene matches: 10. This CDR3 spans 16 amino acids. The CDR3 here is CASSSYPGTRADTQYF. CDR3 sequence (DNA): TGTGCCAGCAGCTCCTACCCCGGGACTAGGGCAGATACGCAGTATTTT.

CDR3 coding DNA: TGTGCCAGCAGCCGGGGGACAGACCTCAGCAATCAGCCCCAGCATTTT. Amino acids: CASSRGTDLSNQPQHF. V gene TRBV7-9 combines with J gene TRBJ1-5; 7 bases map to TRBD1. CDR3 length equals 16 residues. V trimming: 5 bases; J trimming: 1 base; junction bases outside the gene matches: 8. Germline V gene sequence: CDR1 SEHNR, CDR2 FQNEAQ (reference sequence).

The rearrangement uses TRBV10-3 and TRBJ2-7, with 7 bases matching TRBD2. This CDR3 is 14 amino acids long. Looked up from germline, CDR1 is ENHRY and CDR2 is SYGVKD. The J segment lost 2 bases and the V segment lost 0 bases, leaving 1 base of the junction unmatched. The chain's CDR3 is CAISESGGTYEQYF. The CDR3 DNA reads as TGTGCCATCAGTGAGTCGGGAGGGACCTACGAGCAGTACTTC.

The V gene is TRBV14, the J gene TRBJ2-3, with D possibly matching TRBD1 (5 bases). The CDR3 is 13 amino acids. The V and J ends lost 3 bases and 9 bases respectively, with 13 bases between them. The germline V gene encodes CDR1 SGHDN and CDR2 FVKESK. CDR3 in DNA: TGTGCCAGCAGCCAGCAGGGTTCCGGGACGCAGTATTTT. Translated: CASSQQGSGTQYF.

This chain joins TRBV4-2 and TRBJ1-3; TRBD1 is a possible D gene (6 bases). CDR1 is LGHNA, CDR2 YNFKEQ, per germline. This CDR3 comprises 14 residues. The V end lost 0 bases, the J end lost 8 bases, and 11 bases lay between the germline ends. Written as DNA, the CDR3 is TGTGCCAGCAGCCAAGAAGTGGGACAACACACCATATATTTT. Its protein is CASSQEVGQHTIYF.

There are a few counts of this clone. The gene calls are TRBV4-3 and TRBJ2-5; D gene unclear. The germline V and J ends were trimmed by 4 bases and 0 bases, with 9 bases remaining between them. Germline V gene lookup returns CDR1 LGHNA and CDR2 YSLEER. The CDR3 contains 14 residues. CDR3 DNA: TGCGCCAGCAGCCGGCTTGTGTACCAAGAGACCCAGTACTTC. Protein product: CASSRLVYQETQYF.

The gene calls are TRBV7-3 and TRBJ1-4; D unclear. V lost 0 bases, J lost 5 bases, and 4 bases lay in between. This CDR3 contains 13 residues. Germline assignment: CDR1 SGHTA and CDR2 FQGTGA. The chain's CDR3 is CASSLTLNEKLFF. The CDR3, as DNA: TGTGCCAGCAGCTTAACGTTAAATGAAAAACTGTTTTTT.

This chain joins TRBV28 and TRBJ1-2, with D possibly matching TRBD1 (6 bases). Trimming removed 5 bases from V and 6 bases from J, with 16 bases in between. Germline lookup yields CDR1 MDHEN and CDR2 SYDVKM. This CDR3 has 14 amino acids. CDR3 bases: TGTGCCAGCAGTACCCGGGGGGGGCGGGATGGCTACACCTTC. This sequence encodes CASSTRGGRDGYTF.

V gene TRBV7-9 combines with J gene TRBJ2-2, with D uncertain. The V end lost 5 bases, the J end lost 4 bases, and 14 bases lay between the germline ends. The CDR3 spans 15 residues. Germline CDR1 SEHNR, CDR2 FQNEAQ (reference sequence). The chain's CDR3 is CASSLGARPTGELFF. The CDR3 nucleotides read TGTGCCAGCAGCCTGGGCGCCCGGCCCACCGGGGAGCTGTTTTTT. The full variable domain, its missing parts supplied by reference TRBV7-9 and TRBJ2-2, is DTGVSQNPRHKITKRGQNVTFRCDPISEHNRLYWYRQTLGQGPEFLTYFQNEAQLEKSRLLSDRFSAERPKGSFSTLEIQRTEQGDSAMYLCASSLGARPTGELFFGEGSRLTVL.

The chain carries TRBV9 and TRBJ2-5, with 7 nucleotides matching TRBD1. The V segment lost 3 bases and the J segment 2 bases; nucleotides outside the gene matches: 7. The length of the CDR3 is 15 residues. Germline V gives CDR1 SGDLS, CDR2 YYNGEE. CDR3 protein: CASSGFGRGQETQYF. In nucleotides, the CDR3 is TGTGCCAGCAGCGGGTTTGGCAGGGGGCAAGAGACCCAGTACTTC.

The V call is TRBV19, the J call TRBJ2-5, with TRBD2 identical over 13 bases. In germline, CDR1 is LNHDA, CDR2 SQIVND (reference sequence). The CDR3 contains 15 residues. The junction had 1 base not matched to a gene; V was cut back by 3 bases and J by 3 bases. The DNA of the CDR3 is TGTGCCAGTAGTATTGGGACTAGCGGGGAAGAGACCCAGTACTTC. It specifies CASSIGTSGEETQYF.

V usage is TRBV4-3 and J usage is TRBJ2-2, with D possibly being TRBD1 (6 bases). The germline V gene has CDR1 LGHNA and CDR2 YSLEER. This CDR3 region has 16 residues. V was cut by 2 bases and J by 4 bases, with 14 bases left in between. For the CDR3, the DNA is TGCGCCAGCAGCCAATACCAGGACAGAGCCACCGGGGAGCTGTTTTTT. Its protein is CASSQYQDRATGELFF.

The chain joins TRBV6-1 to TRBJ1-5; TRBD1 matches at 7 bases. The V gene's germline CDR1 is MNHNS and CDR2 SASEGT. The CDR3 loop spans 13 amino acids. V trimming: 6 bases; J trimming: 10 bases; junction bases outside the gene matches: 9. CDR3 in DNA: TGTGCCAGCAGCAAAGAAGGGGGCCTACCCCAGCATTTT. Translation: CASSKEGGLPQHF.

The V and J genes are TRBV28 and TRBJ2-7; D may be TRBD1 (5 bases). CDR3 size: 13 residues. The germline V and J ends were trimmed by 6 bases and 3 bases, with 12 bases remaining between them. Germline values: CDR1 MDHEN, CDR2 SYDVKM. Here the CDR3 DNA reads TGTGCCAGCAGCCGACAGCAACTCTACGAGCAGTACTTC. Translated: CASSRQQLYEQYF. The entire variable domain, with the rest obtained from reference TRBV28 and TRBJ2-7, is as follows: DVKVTQSSRYLVKRTGEKVFLECVQDMDHENMFWYRQDPGLGLRLIYFSYDVKMKEKGDIPEGYSVSREKKERFSLILESASTNQTSMYLCASSRQQLYEQYFGPGTRLTVT.

This clone was detected once. The rearrangement uses TRBV9 and TRBJ2-1; perhaps TRBD2 as D (5 bases). V dropped 4 bases and J dropped 0 bases, with 11 bases sitting between them. CDR3 length: 15 amino acids. Germline V gene sequence: CDR1 SGDLS, CDR2 YYNGEE. CDR3 region: CASSPTGNSYNEQFF. The CDR3 DNA sequence: TGTGCCAGCAGCCCAACGGGGAACTCCTACAATGAGCAGTTCTTC.

This chain links TRBV28 with TRBJ2-7; 10 bases map to TRBD1. J lost 6 bases, V lost 5 bases, and 10 bases had no gene match. There are 15 residues in the CDR3. Looked up from germline, CDR1 is MDHEN and CDR2 is SYDVKM. The CDR3 nucleotides read TGTGCCAGCAGTGGGGACAGGGGAAGGTCTCCCGAGCAGTACTTC. Translating gives CASSGDRGRSPEQYF.

V usage is TRBV9 and J usage is TRBJ2-3; D not resolved. The V gene lost 0 bases and the J gene lost 6 bases, with 8 bases spanning the gap. CDR3 length: 13 residues. CDR1 is SGDLS and CDR2 is YYNGEE in the germline V gene. This chain's CDR3 is CASSVGFEDTQYF. The CDR3 nucleotides are TGTGCCAGCAGCGTAGGATTTGAGGATACGCAGTATTTT. The complete variable domain, with remaining parts taken from reference TRBV9 and TRBJ2-3, reads DSGVTQTPKHLITATGQRVTLRCSPRSGDLSVYWYQQSLDQGLQFLIQYYNGEERAKGNILERFSAQQFPDLHSELNLSSLELGDSALYFCASSVGFEDTQYFGPGTRLTVL.

This chain connects TRBV7-9 to TRBJ2-7, with 9 bases that match TRBD2. Germline values: CDR1 SEHNR, CDR2 FQNEAQ (reference sequence). J gave up 4 bases and V 4 bases, and 8 bases lay outside the gene matches. The CDR3 loop spans 15 amino acids. CDR3 in amino acids: CASSSRAGGLYEQYF. Written as DNA, the CDR3 is TGTGCCAGCAGCTCCCGAGCGGGAGGATTATACGAGCAGTACTTC.

This chain connects TRBV19 to TRBJ2-7, with 8 bases that match TRBD2. The CDR3 loop spans 14 amino acids. The germline V gene encodes CDR1 LNHDA and CDR2 SQIVND (reference sequence). The V and J ends lost 5 bases and 3 bases, in that order; junction bases with no gene match: 6. This chain's CDR3 is CASSPGGGRYEQYF. CDR3 nucleotide sequence: TGTGCCAGTAGTCCCGGGGGGGGACGCTACGAGCAGTACTTC.

The chain uses TRBV29-1 and TRBJ1-4; tentatively, D is TRBD1 (5 bases). V was trimmed by 8 bases and J by 6 bases, leaving 16 bases between them. CDR1 SQVTM and CDR2 ANQGSEA come from the germline V gene. CDR3 length equals 13 residues. The CDR3 DNA reads as TGCAGCACTAAGACAGACCCTTATGAAAAACTGTTTTTT. Protein sequence: CSTKTDPYEKLFF.

In this sample, this clone turned up once. The chain links TRBV7-2 to TRBJ2-7; 9 positions match TRBD2. The CDR3 has 15 residues. V was pared by 5 bases and J by 3 bases, with 8 bases of the junction left unmatched. Germline CDR1 SGHTA, CDR2 FQGNSA. This CDR3 reads CASSHGREGLYEQYF. CDR3 coding DNA: TGTGCCAGCAGCCACGGGCGGGAGGGCCTCTACGAGCAGTACTTC.

This chain connects TRBV10-3 to TRBJ1-4; D perhaps matches TRBD1 (5 bases). Trimming took 4 bases from V and 7 from J, leaving 13 bases between them. This CDR3 comprises 14 residues. Looked up from germline, CDR1 is ENHRY and CDR2 is SYGVKD. The CDR3 DNA reads as TGTGCCATCAGTGTGGGCAGGGAAGGTGAAAAACTGTTTTTT. Its translation is CAISVGREGEKLFF.